The source of this T cell receptor (beta chain) is a study of CD8+ T cells in alopecia areata. Study-level results: In scalp and blood during tofacitinib, many expanded lesional clones persisted.

cDNA reverse transcribed from extracted RNA served as the sequencing template. TCRdb's copy holds only in-frame clones and misses some; the assay was immunoSEQ multiplex PCR. The data show 150,000 to 250,000 clones, approximately 60% seen once. There are a few counts of this clone. The antigen is not known. The CDR3 consists of 13 residues. Trimming removed 1 base at V and 4 bases at J, with 10 bases between. Germline CDR1 SQVTM, CDR2 ANQGSEA. The sample's treatment: oral pan-JAK inhibitor, 5-10 mg twice daily. This receptor was taken from a human donor with alopecia areata. The specimen comprised CD4+ T cells sorted from blood, sampled at week 4, from a patient treated with tofacitinib. The rearrangement uses TRBV29-1 and TRBJ1-1, with a tentative D call TRBD1 (6 bases). CDR3 amino acids: CSVEVTQGTEAFF. CDR3 in DNA: TGCAGCGTTGAAGTGACACAGGGCACTGAAGCTTTCTTT.